This T cell receptor (beta chain) is drawn from a study of T cell repertoires in cytomegalovirus infection. Study at large: Newly reported HLA-C-restricted and thoroughly characterized HLA-B-restricted CMV epitopes were employed. Indications of both CMV infection and matching HLA type were provided by public TCR beta signatures. General study points: Within the response measured ex vivo, HLA-C-restricted CMV-specific TCR beta clonotypes were dominant.

TCRdb called the reads again in MiXCR, with one record for every CDR3 protein. The table records 800,000 to 950,000 distinct CDR3 sequences, about 33% of them present only once. The sample holds many counts of this clonotype. Its antigen is not identified. CDR1 and CDR2 (germline): SGHVS, FNYEAQ. V shed 1 base and J shed 7 bases, with 13 bases lying between them. This CDR3 has 15 amino acids. The source is a human donor in good health (CMV status not recorded). Some clones in this sample may be carry-over from other donors' samples. This chain connects TRBV7-6 to TRBJ2-2; a weak D match, TRBD1 (5 bases). The input for sequencing was cultured CD8+ T cells from PBMCs, taken from culture after CMV antigen stimulation. The CDR3 coding sequence is TGTGCCAGCAGCTTAGTGACAGCCGAAAACGGGGAGCTGTTTTTT. It is translated as CASSLVTAENGELFF.